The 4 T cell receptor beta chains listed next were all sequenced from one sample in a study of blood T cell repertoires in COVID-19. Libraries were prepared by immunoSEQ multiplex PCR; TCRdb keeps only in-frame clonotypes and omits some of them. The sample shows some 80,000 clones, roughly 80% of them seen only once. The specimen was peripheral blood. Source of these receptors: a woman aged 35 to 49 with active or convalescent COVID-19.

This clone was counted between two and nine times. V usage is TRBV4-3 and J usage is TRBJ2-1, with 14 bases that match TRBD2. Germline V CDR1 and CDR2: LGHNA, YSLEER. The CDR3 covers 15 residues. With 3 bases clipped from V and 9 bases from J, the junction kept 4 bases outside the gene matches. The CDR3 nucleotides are TGCGCCAGCAGCCAGGGGACTAGCGGGAGTTTTGAGCAGTTCTTC. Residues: CASSQGTSGSFEQFF.

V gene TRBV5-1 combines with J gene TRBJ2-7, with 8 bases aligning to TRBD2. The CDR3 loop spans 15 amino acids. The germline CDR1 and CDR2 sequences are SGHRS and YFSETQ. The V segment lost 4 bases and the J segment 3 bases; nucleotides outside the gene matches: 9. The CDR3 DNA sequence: TGCGCCAGCAGCCTCACCGGGAGGGACGGCTACGAGCAGTACTTC. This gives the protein CASSLTGRDGYEQYF.

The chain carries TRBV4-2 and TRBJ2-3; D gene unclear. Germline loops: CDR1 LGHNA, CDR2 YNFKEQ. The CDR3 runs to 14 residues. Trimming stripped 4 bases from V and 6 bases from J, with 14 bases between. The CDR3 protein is CASSPSPPSDTQYF. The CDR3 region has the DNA TGTGCCAGCAGCCCCTCCCCTCCAAGCGATACGCAGTATTTT.

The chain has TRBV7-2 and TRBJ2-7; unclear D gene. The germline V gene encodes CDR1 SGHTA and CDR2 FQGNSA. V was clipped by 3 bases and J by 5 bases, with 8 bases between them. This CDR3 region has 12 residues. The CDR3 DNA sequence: TGTGCCAGCAGCTTCTTCAGTAACGAGCAGTACTTC. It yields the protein CASSFFSNEQYF.